This T cell receptor beta chain was recorded in a study of blood T cell repertoires in COVID-19. Study-level background: Acute and convalescent COVID-19 specimens originated in the United States, Italy and Spain. T cells, B-cell-depleted T cells, or PBMCs provided the cDNA or gDNA that served as material.

Original analysis: Estimation of nucleated cell counts relied on the amplification of reference gene primers. Clones were read by immunoSEQ multiplex PCR, and TCRdb kept only the in-frame ones, dropping some. V and J calls and clone size are copied from that table; D and trimming were computed from the DNA. The sample contains about 97,000 clones, roughly 90% of which appear only once. This receptor was taken from a woman in her fifties or sixties with COVID-19, enrolled during active disease. Material: peripheral blood.

This CDR3 reads CASSPTGYEQYF. In DNA, the CDR3 is TGCGCCAGCAGCCCCACCGGGTACGAGCAGTACTTC. The chain links TRBV4-1 to TRBJ2-7; no clear D. V was trimmed by 4 bases and J by 4 bases, leaving 8 bases between them. This CDR3 comprises 12 residues. Germline CDR1 MGHRA, CDR2 YSYEKL.